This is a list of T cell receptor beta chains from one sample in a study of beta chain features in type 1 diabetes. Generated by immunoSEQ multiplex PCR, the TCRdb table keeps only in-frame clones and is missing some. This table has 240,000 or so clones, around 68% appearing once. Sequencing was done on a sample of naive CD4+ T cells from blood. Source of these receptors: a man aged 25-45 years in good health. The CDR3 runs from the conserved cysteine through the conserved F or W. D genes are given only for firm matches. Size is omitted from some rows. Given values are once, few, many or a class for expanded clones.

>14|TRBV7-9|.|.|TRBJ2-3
CASSPIYITDTQYF
TGTGCCAGCAGCCCCATATATATCACAGATACGCAGTATTTT
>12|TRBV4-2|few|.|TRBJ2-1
CASSQEGDEQFF
TGTGCCAGCAGTCAAGAGGGGGATGAGCAGTTCTTC
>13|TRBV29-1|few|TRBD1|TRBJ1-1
CSSRTGRNTEAFF
TGCAGCTCACGGACAGGGCGGAACACTGAAGCTTTCTTT
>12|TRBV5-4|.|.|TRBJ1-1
CASSLADTEAFF
TGTGCCAGCAGCTTGGCTGACACTGAAGCTTTCTTT
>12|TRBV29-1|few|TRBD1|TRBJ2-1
CTGKGAGNEQFF
TGCACCGGAAAGGGGGCTGGAAATGAGCAGTTCTTC
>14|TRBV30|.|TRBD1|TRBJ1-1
CAWSPGQVNTEAFF
TGTGCCTGGAGTCCCGGACAGGTGAACACTGAAGCTTTCTTT
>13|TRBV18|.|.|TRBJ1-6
CASSPKGLPPLHF
TGTGCCAGCTCACCAAAGGGGTTACCACCCCTCCACTTT
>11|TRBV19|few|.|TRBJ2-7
CATHEGSEQYF
TGTGCCACCCACGAGGGTTCCGAGCAGTACTTC
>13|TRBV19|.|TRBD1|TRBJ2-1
CASRGQTYNEQFF
TGTGCCAGTAGGGGACAGACATACAATGAGCAGTTCTTC
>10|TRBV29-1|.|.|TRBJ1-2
CSVDKGGLSF
TGCAGCGTTGATAAGGGGGGCCTTTCCTTC
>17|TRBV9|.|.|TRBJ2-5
CASSVEPLPGGQETQYF
TGTGCCAGCAGCGTAGAACCCCTCCCGGGTGGCCAAGAGACCCAGTACTTC
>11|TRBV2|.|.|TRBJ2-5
CASRPGETQYF
TGTGCCAGCAGGCCGGGGGAGACCCAGTACTTC
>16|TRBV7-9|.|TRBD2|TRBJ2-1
CASSLMVAGDWDEQFF
TGTGCCAGCAGCTTAATGGTAGCGGGGGACTGGGATGAGCAGTTCTTC
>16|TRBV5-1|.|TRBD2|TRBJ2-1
CASSLARTSAYNEQFF
TGCGCCAGCAGCTTGGCCAGGACTAGTGCCTACAATGAGCAGTTCTTC
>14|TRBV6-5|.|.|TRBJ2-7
CASSYSKHSYEQYF
TGTGCCAGCAGTTACTCGAAGCACAGCTACGAGCAGTACTTC
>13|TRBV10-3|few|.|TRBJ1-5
CASRGGFNQPQHF
TGTGCCTCGCGCGGGGGGTTTAATCAGCCCCAGCATTTT
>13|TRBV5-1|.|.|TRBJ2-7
CASSRAEAYEQYF
TGCGCCAGCAGCCGGGCAGAGGCTTACGAGCAGTACTTC
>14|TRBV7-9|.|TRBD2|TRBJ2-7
CASSEREKSYEQYF
TGTGCCAGCAGCGAGCGGGAGAAGAGCTACGAGCAGTACTTC
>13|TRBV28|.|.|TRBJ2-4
CASKGRDRDIQYF
TGTGCCAGCAAGGGCAGGGATAGGGACATTCAGTACTTC
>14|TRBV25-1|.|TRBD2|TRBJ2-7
CASSELTSGLKQYF
TGTGCCAGCAGTGAGCTGACTAGCGGGTTGAAGCAGTACTTC
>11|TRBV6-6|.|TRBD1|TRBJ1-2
CASSYDRGYTF
TGTGCCAGCAGTTACGACAGGGGATACACCTTC
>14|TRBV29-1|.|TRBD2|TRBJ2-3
CSSTSGSFKDTQYF
TGCAGCTCTACTAGCGGGAGCTTTAAAGATACGCAGTATTTT
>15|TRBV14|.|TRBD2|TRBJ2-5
CASSQGLAGQETQYF
TGTGCCAGCAGCCAAGGGCTAGCGGGGCAAGAGACCCAGTACTTC
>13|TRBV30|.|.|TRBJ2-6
CAWGLPGANVLTF
TGTGCCTGGGGACTGCCTGGGGCCAACGTCCTGACTTTC
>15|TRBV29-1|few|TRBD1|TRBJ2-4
CSVEGTGGKENIQYF
TGCAGCGTTGAGGGGACAGGGGGAAAGGAAAACATTCAGTACTTC
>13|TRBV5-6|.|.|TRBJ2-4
CASSLEQRNIQYF
TGTGCCAGCAGCTTGGAGCAGAGGAACATTCAGTACTTC
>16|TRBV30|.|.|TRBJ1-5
CAWSVGYSGSNQPQHF
TGTGCCTGGAGTGTGGGCTACTCGGGAAGCAATCAGCCCCAGCATTTT
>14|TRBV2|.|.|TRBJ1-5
CASSVLMPGGPQHF
TGTGCCAGCAGTGTCCTGATGCCGGGGGGGCCCCAGCATTTT
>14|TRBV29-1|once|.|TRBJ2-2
CSVLGFLNTGELFF
TGCAGCGTACTAGGGTTCTTAAACACCGGGGAGCTGTTTTTT
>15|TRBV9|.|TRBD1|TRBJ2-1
CASSAWTGSYNEQFF
TGTGCCAGCAGCGCCTGGACAGGTAGCTACAATGAGCAGTTCTTC
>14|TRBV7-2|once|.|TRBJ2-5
CASSYPTDQETQYF
TGTGCCAGCAGCTACCCGACGGATCAAGAGACCCAGTACTTC
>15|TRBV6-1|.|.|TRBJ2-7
CASVNFVGDNEEQYF
TGTGCCAGCGTGAATTTCGTGGGGGATAATGAGGAGCAGTACTTC
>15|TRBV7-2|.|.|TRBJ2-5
CASSPSGTLQETQYF
TGTGCCAGCAGCCCCTCTGGGACACTTCAAGAGACCCAGTACTTC
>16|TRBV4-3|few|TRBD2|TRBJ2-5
CASSQEAGGAGSTQYF
TGCGCCAGCAGCCAAGAGGCGGGAGGGGCCGGGTCGACCCAGTACTTC
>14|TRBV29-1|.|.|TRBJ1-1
CSVDLGRKNTEAFF
TGCAGCGTCGACCTGGGGCGGAAAAACACTGAAGCTTTCTTT
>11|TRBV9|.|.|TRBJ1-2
CASSTPGGYTF
TGTGCCAGCAGCACACCAGGAGGCTACACCTTC
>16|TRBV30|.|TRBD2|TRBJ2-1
CAWNPLLAGPYNEQFF
TGTGCCTGGAACCCCTTACTAGCGGGACCCTACAATGAGCAGTTCTTC